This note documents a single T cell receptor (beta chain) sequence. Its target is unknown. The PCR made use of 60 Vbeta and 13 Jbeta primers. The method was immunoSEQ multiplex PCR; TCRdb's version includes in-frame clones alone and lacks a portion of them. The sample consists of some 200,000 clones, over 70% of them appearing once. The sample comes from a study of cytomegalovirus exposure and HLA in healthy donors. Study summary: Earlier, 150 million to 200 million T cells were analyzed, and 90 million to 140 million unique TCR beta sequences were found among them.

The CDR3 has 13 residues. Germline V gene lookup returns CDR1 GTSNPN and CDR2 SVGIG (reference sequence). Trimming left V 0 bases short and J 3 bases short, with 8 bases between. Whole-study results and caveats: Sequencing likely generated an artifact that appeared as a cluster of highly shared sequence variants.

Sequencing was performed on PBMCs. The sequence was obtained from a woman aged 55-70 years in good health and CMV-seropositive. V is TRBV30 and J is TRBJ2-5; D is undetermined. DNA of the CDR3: TGTGCCTGGAGTGTACTTGCGGAAGAGACCCAGTACTTC. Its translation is CAWSVLAEETQYF.